The 22 T cell receptor beta chains given below trace back to one sample, sequenced in a study of control samples from healthy donors and cancer patients (dated by TCRdb to about 2020). Preparation of the library involved the immunoSEQ multiplex PCR assay. In its TCRdb copy, this immuneACCESS table keeps in-frame sequences only and misses some clones. Where compared with another copy, unresolved V genes explain less than half of these, and the others have no known cause. This sample is represented by approximately 82,000 clones; 80% to 95% of them were singletons. Clones ranked in the top ten supply 1.3% of the sample. The sequencing input was PBMCs. The receptors here all came from a woman aged 40 to 55 with lung cancer.

This sequence joins TRBV11-3 and TRBJ1-1; 7 nucleotides match TRBD1. The CDR3 totals 14 residues. CDR1 and CDR2 from the germline V gene are SGHNT and YENEEA. Germline trimming cut 5 bases from V and 6 bases from J; bases unmatched to any gene: 9. The CDR3 nucleotides are TGTGCCAGCAGCCCGAGACAGGGTCAAGCTGAAGCTTTCTTT. Translating gives CASSPRQGQAEAFF.

This chain joins TRBV9 and TRBJ1-1; weak D call: TRBD1 (5 bases). CDR3 length: 12 residues. V dropped 3 bases and J dropped 11 bases, with 14 bases sitting between them. Germline V gene sequence: CDR1 SGDLS, CDR2 YYNGEE. CDR3 DNA sequence: TGTGCCAGCAGCGCGGGGACGGGGCGTGCTTTCTTT. Translation: CASSAGTGRAFF.

The chain has TRBV12-3 or TRBV12-4 and TRBJ1-3; D gene ambiguous. V dropped 3 bases and J dropped 2 bases, with 5 bases sitting between them. This CDR3 is built from 13 residues. CDR3 sequence reads: CASSFGTGNTIYF. In nucleotides, the CDR3 is TGTGCCAGCAGTTTCGGAACTGGAAACACCATATATTTT.

The chain carries TRBV3-1 (or the pseudogene TRBV3-2) and TRBJ1-2; D gene ambiguous. V gave up 5 bases and J gave up 2 bases, with 3 bases separating them. The CDR3 runs 11 residues. The germline gives CDR1 LGHDT, CDR2 YNNKEL (reference sequence). The CDR3 sequence: CASSSNYGYTF. For the CDR3, the DNA is TGTGCCAGCAGCTCAAACTATGGCTACACCTTC.

The J gene is TRBJ1-1, the V gene TRBV19; 7 nucleotides agree with TRBD1. Trimming at V came to 3 bases and at J to 1 base, leaving 8 bases not matched to a gene. CDR1 LNHDA and CDR2 SQIVND come from the germline V gene (reference sequence). This CDR3 contains 16 residues. CDR3 sequence reads: CASSIQTGRQNTEAFF. The CDR3 coding sequence is TGTGCCAGTAGTATCCAGACAGGGCGTCAGAACACTGAAGCTTTCTTT. The whole variable domain, remainder taken from reference TRBV19 and TRBJ1-1, is DGGITQSPKYLFRKEGQNVTLSCEQNLNHDAMYWYRQDPGQGLRLIYYSQIVNDFQKGDIAEGYSVSREKKESFPLTVTSAQKNPTAFYLCASSIQTGRQNTEAFFGQGTRLTVV.

The J gene is TRBJ2-7, the V gene TRBV5-1, with 8 bases aligning to TRBD1. V was pared by 3 bases and J by 1 base, with 6 bases of the junction left unmatched. The CDR3 sequence is 15 residues long. Germline loops: CDR1 SGHRS, CDR2 YFSETQ. CDR3 nucleotide sequence: TGCGCCAGCAGCTCCGGACAGGGTGGATCCTACGAGCAGTACTTC. Protein sequence: CASSSGQGGSYEQYF.

CDR3 sequence (DNA): TGTGCCAGCAGCTTGGGGACATGGGGGTCCGAGCAGTACTTC. Residues: CASSLGTWGSEQYF. This chain links TRBV5-6 with TRBJ2-7; perhaps D is TRBD1 or TRBD2 (5 bases each). Germline V gives CDR1 SGHDT, CDR2 YYEEEE. Trimming cost V 0 bases and J 6 bases, with 13 bases left between them. This CDR3 spans 14 amino acids. The full variable domain, rest sourced from reference TRBV5-6 and TRBJ2-7, is DAGVTQSPTHLIKTRGQQVTLRCSPKSGHDTVSWYQQALGQGPQFIFQYYEEEERQRGNFPDRFSGHQFPNYSSELNVNALLLGDSALYLCASSLGTWGSEQYFGPGTRLTVT.

The rearrangement links TRBV20-1 to TRBJ1-2, with no clear D. The germline V and J ends were trimmed by 3 bases and 2 bases, with 10 bases remaining between them. This CDR3 has 13 residues. Germline V lookup: CDR1 DFQATT, CDR2 SNEGSKA (reference sequence). CDR3 region: CSASWLGNYGYTF. CDR3 DNA: TGCAGTGCTAGTTGGCTGGGCAACTATGGCTACACCTTC.

This chain connects TRBV6-5 to TRBJ1-5; D unresolved. The length of the CDR3 is 15 residues. Between the trimmed V and J ends, which lost 2 bases and 4 bases, there was a span of 12 bases. Germline V gene data show CDR1 as MNHEY and CDR2 as SVGAGI. CDR3 sequence: CASSYIAARNQPQHF. CDR3 DNA: TGTGCCAGCAGTTACATAGCAGCCAGAAATCAGCCCCAGCATTTT.

The rearrangement uses TRBV6-5 and TRBJ2-7; perhaps D is TRBD1 or TRBD2 (5 bases each). The CDR3 contains 14 residues. Between the trimmed V and J ends, which lost 11 bases and 2 bases, there was a span of 19 bases. From germline, CDR1 is MNHEY and CDR2 SVGAGI. CDR3 DNA sequence: TGTGCCGGGCAAGGGACGGCCACCCCCTACGAGCAGTACTTC. As protein: CAGQGTATPYEQYF.

The chain carries TRBV19 and TRBJ1-1, with D hard to call. V dropped 10 bases and J dropped 1 base, with 10 bases sitting between them. CDR1 LNHDA and CDR2 SQIVND come from the germline V gene (reference sequence). This CDR3 comprises 12 residues. DNA of the CDR3: TGTGCCACCCGAGAGGGGAACACTGAAGCTTTCTTT. This encodes CATREGNTEAFF.

The V gene is TRBV5-5, the J gene TRBJ1-5; D unclear. V was clipped by 5 bases and J by 3 bases, with 12 bases between them. CDR3 size: 14 residues. CDR1 and CDR2 from the germline V gene are SGHKS and YYEKEE (reference sequence). CDR3 in amino acids: CASSLGRINQPQHF. In DNA, the CDR3 is TGTGCCAGCAGTCTCGGCCGGATCAATCAGCCCCAGCATTTT. The full variable domain, rest sourced from reference TRBV5-5 and TRBJ1-5, is DAGVTQSPTHLIKTRGQQVTLRCSPISGHKSVSWYQQVLGQGPQFIFQYYEKEERGRGNFPDRFSARQFPNYSSELNVNALLLGDSALYLCASSLGRINQPQHFGDGTRLSIL.

The J gene is TRBJ2-7, the V gene TRBV11-3; 9 bases line up with TRBD1. Germline V CDR1 and CDR2: SGHNT, YENEEA. The trim removed 5 bases at V and 2 bases at J, leaving 4 bases unmatched. The CDR3 loop spans 14 amino acids. CDR3 sequence: CASSPGTGTYEQYF. Written as DNA, the CDR3 is TGTGCCAGCAGCCCCGGGACAGGGACCTACGAGCAGTACTTC.

The CDR3 DNA follows: TGTGCCAGCAGCGCGGGACCCTATGGCTACACCTTC. Amino acids: CASSAGPYGYTF. The chain uses TRBV11-2 and TRBJ1-2, with D possibly matching TRBD1 (5 bases). Trimming removed 5 bases from V and 4 bases from J, with 8 bases in between. In germline, CDR1 is SGHAT, CDR2 FQNNGV. The CDR3 consists of 12 residues.

The chain links TRBV7-2 to TRBJ1-2, with 7 bases aligning to TRBD1. Germline loops: CDR1 SGHTA, CDR2 FQGNSA. The CDR3 length is 17 residues. With 5 bases clipped from V and 7 bases from J, the junction kept 19 bases outside the gene matches. CDR3 in amino acids: CASSVSGGPGGRSGYTF. The DNA of the CDR3 is TGTGCCAGCAGCGTCTCGGGGGGGCCAGGGGGAAGAAGTGGCTACACCTTC.

The chain has TRBV10-3 and TRBJ1-1, with 7 bases matching TRBD1. V dropped 4 bases and J dropped 3; count of bases not matched to a gene: 5. The germline gives CDR1 ENHRY, CDR2 SYGVKD. This CDR3 comprises 14 residues. CDR3 amino acids: CAISGGTDDTEAFF. The CDR3 DNA is TGTGCCATCAGTGGAGGGACAGACGACACTGAAGCTTTCTTT.

The chain combines TRBV29-1 with TRBJ1-2; D gene ambiguous. CDR1 is SQVTM and CDR2 is ANQGSEA in the germline V gene. The CDR3 spans 11 residues. Trimming removed 4 bases from V and 3 bases from J, with 6 bases in between. DNA for the CDR3: TGCAGCGTTGCCGCCGACTATGGCTACACCTTC. Protein sequence: CSVAADYGYTF.

V is TRBV6-5 and J is TRBJ2-5; D is ambiguous. The ends were cut back, 7 bases at V and 4 bases at J, with 7 bases in the middle. The germline gives CDR1 MNHEY, CDR2 SVGAGI. This CDR3 is 11 amino acids long. In nucleotides, the CDR3 is TGTGCCAGCACTGTTGGAGAGACCCAGTACTTC. Its translation is CASTVGETQYF.

The rearrangement joins TRBV3-1 (or the pseudogene TRBV3-2) to TRBJ2-1; 13 bases match TRBD2. The CDR3 is 16 amino acids. Trimming took 4 bases from V and 9 from J; bases not matched to a gene: 9. CDR1 and CDR2 from the germline V gene are LGHDT and YNNKEL (reference sequence). Here the CDR3 DNA reads TGTGCCAGCAGCCTGGCGGGACTAGCGGGGAGAGGTGAGCAGTTCTTC. The encoded protein is CASSLAGLAGRGEQFF.

This rearrangement joins TRBV5-1 to TRBJ2-1, with a tentative D call TRBD2 (6 bases). Germline CDR1 reads SGHRS; CDR2 reads YFSETQ. Trimming removed 1 base at V and 3 bases at J, with 11 bases between. The CDR3 covers 15 residues. The chain's CDR3 is CASSLSGSGYNEQFF. As DNA, the CDR3 is TGCGCCAGCAGCTTGTCGGGTAGCGGCTACAATGAGCAGTTCTTC.

V is TRBV6-1 and J is TRBJ1-2; maybe TRBD1 (5 bases). Germline V gives CDR1 MNHNS, CDR2 SASEGT. The CDR3 has 17 residues. Trimming stripped 2 bases from V and 4 bases from J, with 20 bases between. CDR3 nucleotides: TGTGCCAGCAGTGAAAGAGAATTGTGGGGGAGGGTCTATGGCTACACCTTC. It translates to CASSERELWGRVYGYTF.

The J gene is TRBJ2-5, the V gene TRBV7-8; 9 bases match TRBD1. CDR1 and CDR2 (germline): SGHVS, FQNEAQ. V gave up 5 bases and J gave up 3 bases; unmatched junction bases: 7. CDR3 length: 15 amino acids. As DNA, the CDR3 is TGTGCCAGCAGCATAAGGGACAGGGTTAAAGAGACCCAGTACTTC. This gives the protein CASSIRDRVKETQYF.